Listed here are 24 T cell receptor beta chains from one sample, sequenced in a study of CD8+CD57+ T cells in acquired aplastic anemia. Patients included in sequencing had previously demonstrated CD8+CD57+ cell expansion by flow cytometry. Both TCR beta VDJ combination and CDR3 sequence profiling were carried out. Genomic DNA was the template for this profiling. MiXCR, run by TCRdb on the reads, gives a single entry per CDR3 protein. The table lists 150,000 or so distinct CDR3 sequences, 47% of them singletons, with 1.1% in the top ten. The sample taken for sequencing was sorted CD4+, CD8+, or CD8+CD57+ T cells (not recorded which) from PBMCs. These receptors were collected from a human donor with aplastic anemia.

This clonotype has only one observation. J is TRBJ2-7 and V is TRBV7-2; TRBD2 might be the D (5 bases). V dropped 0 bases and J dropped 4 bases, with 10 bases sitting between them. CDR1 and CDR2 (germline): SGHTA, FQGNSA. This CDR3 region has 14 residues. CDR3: CASSLAYGNYEQYF. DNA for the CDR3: TGTGCCAGCAGCTTAGCGTACGGGAATTACGAGCAGTACTTC.

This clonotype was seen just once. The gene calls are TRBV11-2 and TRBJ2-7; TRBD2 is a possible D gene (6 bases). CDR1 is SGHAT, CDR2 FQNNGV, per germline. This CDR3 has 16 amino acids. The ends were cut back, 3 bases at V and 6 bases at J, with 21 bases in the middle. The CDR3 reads CASSFPVAGTQSEQYF. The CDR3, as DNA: TGTGCCAGCAGCTTCCCCGTCGCGGGAACCCAGAGCGAGCAGTACTTC.

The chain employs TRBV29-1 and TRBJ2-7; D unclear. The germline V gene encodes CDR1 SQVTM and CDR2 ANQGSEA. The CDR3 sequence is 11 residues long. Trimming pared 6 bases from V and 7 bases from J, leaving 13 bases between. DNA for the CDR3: TGCAGCGTGGGTGAATCCCGGGAGCAGTACTTC. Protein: CSVGESREQYF.

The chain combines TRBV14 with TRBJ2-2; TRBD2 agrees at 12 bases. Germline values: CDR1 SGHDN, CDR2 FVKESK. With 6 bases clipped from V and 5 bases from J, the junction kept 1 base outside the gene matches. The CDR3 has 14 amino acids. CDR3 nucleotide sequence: TGTGCCAGCAGAACTAGCGGGGGGACCGGGGAGCTGTTTTTT. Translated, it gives CASRTSGGTGELFF. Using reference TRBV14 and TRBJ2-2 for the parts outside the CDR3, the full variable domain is EAGVTQFPSHSVIEKGQTVTLRCDPISGHDNLYWYRRVMGKEIKFLLHFVKESKQDESGMPNNRFLAERTGGTYSTLKVQPAELEDSGVYFCASRTSGGTGELFFGEGSRLTVL.

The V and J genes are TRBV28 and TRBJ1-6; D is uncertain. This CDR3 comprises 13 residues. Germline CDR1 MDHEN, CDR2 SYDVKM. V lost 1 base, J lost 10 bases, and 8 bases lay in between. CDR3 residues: CASSLLGGSPLHF. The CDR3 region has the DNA TGTGCCAGCAGTTTATTGGGTGGCTCACCCCTCCACTTT.

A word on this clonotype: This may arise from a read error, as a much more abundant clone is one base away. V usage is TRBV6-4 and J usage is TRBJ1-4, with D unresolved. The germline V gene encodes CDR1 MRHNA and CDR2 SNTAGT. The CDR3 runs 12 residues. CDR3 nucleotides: TGTGCCAGCAGTGACAGGAGTGAAAGACTGTTTTTT. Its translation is CASSDRSERLFF.

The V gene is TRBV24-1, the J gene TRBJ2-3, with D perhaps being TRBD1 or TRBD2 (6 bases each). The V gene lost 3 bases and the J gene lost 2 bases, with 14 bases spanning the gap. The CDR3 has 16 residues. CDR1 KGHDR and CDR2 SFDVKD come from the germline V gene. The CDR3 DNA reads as TGTGCCACCAGTGATGGGGGGCGGGGTTACACAGATACGCAGTATTTT. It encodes CATSDGGRGYTDTQYF.

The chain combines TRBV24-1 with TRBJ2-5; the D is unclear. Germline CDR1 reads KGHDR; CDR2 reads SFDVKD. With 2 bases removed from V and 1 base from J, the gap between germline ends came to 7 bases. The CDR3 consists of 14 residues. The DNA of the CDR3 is TGTGCCACCAGTGATTCAAGACCCCAAGAGACCCAGTACTTC. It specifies CATSDSRPQETQYF.

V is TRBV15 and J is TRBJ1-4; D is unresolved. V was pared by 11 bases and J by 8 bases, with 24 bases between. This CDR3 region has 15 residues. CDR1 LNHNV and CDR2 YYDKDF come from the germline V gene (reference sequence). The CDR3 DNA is TGTGCCTCCGGCAGAGATGGGAGGGTTCAAGAAAAACTGTTTTTT. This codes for CASGRDGRVQEKLFF.

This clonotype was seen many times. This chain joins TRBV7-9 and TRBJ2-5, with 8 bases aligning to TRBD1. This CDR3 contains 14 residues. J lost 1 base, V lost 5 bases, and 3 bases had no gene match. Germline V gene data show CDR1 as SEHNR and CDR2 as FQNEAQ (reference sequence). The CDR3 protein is CASSLTGAQETQYF. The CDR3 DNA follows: TGTGCCAGCAGCCTGACAGGGGCCCAAGAGACCCAGTACTTC.

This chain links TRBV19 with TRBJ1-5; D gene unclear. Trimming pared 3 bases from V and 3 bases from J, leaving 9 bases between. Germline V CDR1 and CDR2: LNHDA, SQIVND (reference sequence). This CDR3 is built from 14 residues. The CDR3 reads CASSMRRPNQPQHF. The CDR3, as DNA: TGTGCCAGTAGTATGCGACGGCCCAATCAGCCCCAGCATTTT.

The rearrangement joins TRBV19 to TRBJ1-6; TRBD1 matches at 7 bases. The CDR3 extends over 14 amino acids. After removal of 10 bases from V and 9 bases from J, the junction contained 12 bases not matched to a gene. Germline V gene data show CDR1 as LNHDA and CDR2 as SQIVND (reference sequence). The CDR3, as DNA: TGTGCCACCTCATCACAGGGGTCTAGTTCACCCCTCCACTTT. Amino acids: CATSSQGSSSPLHF. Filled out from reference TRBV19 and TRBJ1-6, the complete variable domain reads DGGITQSPKYLFRKEGQNVTLSCEQNLNHDAMYWYRQDPGQGLRLIYYSQIVNDFQKGDIAEGYSVSREKKESFPLTVTSAQKNPTAFYLCATSSQGSSSPLHFGNGTRLTVT.

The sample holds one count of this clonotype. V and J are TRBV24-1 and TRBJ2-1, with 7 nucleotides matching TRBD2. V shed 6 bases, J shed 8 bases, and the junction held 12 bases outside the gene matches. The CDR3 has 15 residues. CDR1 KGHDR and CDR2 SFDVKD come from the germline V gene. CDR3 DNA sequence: TGTGCCACCAGTCATCCCGGAAGGGAGGGCTATGAGCAGTTCTTC. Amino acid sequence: CATSHPGREGYEQFF.

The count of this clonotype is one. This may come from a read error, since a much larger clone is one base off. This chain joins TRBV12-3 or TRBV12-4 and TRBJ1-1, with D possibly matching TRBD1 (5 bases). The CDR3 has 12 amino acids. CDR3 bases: TGTGCCAGCCGTTTAGAGTGGGGGAGGGCTTTCTTT. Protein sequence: CASRLEWGRAFF.

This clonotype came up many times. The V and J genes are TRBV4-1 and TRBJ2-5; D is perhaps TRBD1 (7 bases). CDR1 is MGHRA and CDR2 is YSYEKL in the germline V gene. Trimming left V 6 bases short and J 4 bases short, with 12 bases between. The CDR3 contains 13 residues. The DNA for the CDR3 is TGCGCCAGCAGTTCTCAGGGGGGAGAGACCCAGTACTTC. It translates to CASSSQGGETQYF.

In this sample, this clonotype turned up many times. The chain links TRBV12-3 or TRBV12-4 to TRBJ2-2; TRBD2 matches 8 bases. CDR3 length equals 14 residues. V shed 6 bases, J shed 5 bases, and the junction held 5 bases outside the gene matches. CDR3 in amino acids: CASSLRLATGELFF. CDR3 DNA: TGTGCCAGCAGCCTACGACTAGCGACCGGGGAGCTGTTTTTT.

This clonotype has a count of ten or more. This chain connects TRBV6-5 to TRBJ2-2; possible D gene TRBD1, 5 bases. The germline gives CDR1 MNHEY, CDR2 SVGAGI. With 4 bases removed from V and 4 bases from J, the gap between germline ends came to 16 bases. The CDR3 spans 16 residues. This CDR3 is CASSSSSTAFTGELFF. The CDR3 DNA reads TGTGCCAGCAGTTCATCGTCGACAGCCTTCACCGGGGAGCTGTTTTTT.

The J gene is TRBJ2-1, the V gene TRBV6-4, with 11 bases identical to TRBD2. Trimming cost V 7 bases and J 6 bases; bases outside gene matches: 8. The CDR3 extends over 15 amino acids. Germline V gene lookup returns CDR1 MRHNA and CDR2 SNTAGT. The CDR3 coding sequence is TGTGCCAGCACGGTGACTAGCGGGGCACCCAATGAGCAGTTCTTC. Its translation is CASTVTSGAPNEQFF.

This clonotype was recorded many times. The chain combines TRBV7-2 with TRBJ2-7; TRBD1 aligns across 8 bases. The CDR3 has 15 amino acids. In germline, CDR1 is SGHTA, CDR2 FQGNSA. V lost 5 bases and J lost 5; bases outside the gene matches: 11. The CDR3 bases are TGTGCCAGCAGCCCAACAGGGGGTCTGATAGACGAGCAGTACTTC. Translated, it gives CASSPTGGLIDEQYF. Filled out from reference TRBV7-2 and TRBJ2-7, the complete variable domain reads GAGVSQSPSNKVTEKGKDVELRCDPISGHTALYWYRQSLGQGLEFLIYFQGNSAPDKSGLPSDRFSAERTGGSVSTLTIQRTQQEDSAVYLCASSPTGGLIDEQYFGPGTRLTVT.

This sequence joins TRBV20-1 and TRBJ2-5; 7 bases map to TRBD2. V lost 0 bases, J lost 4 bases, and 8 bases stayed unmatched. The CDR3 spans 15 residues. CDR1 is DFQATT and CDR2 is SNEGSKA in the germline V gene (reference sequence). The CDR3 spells CSARDFRLASETQYF. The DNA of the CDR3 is TGCAGTGCTAGAGATTTTAGACTAGCATCAGAGACCCAGTACTTC.

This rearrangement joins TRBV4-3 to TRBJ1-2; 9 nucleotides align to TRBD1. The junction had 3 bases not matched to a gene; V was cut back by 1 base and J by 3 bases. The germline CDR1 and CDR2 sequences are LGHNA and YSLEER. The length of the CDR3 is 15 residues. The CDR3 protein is CASSQVDRGDYGYTF. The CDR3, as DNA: TGCGCCAGCAGCCAAGTAGACAGGGGGGACTATGGCTACACCTTC.

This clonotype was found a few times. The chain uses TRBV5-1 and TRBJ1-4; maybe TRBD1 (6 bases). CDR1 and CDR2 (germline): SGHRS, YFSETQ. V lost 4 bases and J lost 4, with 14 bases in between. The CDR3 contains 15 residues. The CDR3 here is CASSTTGSGNEKLFF. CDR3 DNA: TGCGCCAGCAGCACCACAGGGTCGGGTAATGAAAAACTGTTTTTT.

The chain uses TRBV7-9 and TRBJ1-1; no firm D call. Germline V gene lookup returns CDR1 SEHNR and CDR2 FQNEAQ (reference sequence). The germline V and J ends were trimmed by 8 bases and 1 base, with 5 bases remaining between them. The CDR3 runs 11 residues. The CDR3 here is CASLKNTEAFF. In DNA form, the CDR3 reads TGTGCCAGCTTGAAGAACACTGAAGCTTTCTTT.

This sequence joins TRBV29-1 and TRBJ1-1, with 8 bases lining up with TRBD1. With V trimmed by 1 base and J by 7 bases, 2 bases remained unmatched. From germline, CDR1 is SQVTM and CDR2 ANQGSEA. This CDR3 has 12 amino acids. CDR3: CSVEGGTGEAFF. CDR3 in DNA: TGCAGCGTTGAAGGAGGGACAGGTGAAGCTTTCTTT.